This TCR beta chain originates from a study of shared clonotypes between healthy human individuals. Every one of the donors was a Caucasian adult that lived in Nashville, Tennessee. V lost 5 bases, J lost 6 bases, and 22 bases lay in between. From germline, CDR1 is MDHEN and CDR2 SYDVKM. The CDR3 runs to 16 residues. Several immunoSEQ 96-well plates shared each subset's DNA, each plate a replicate. Profiling relied on immunoSEQ multiplex PCR, and the TCRdb table lists in-frame clones only, not all of them. Of fewer than 1.4 million clones listed, around 78% are singletons. The chain joins TRBV28 to TRBJ1-2; unclear D gene. The clonotype originates from a man aged 18-30 years in good health. Some clones in this sample may be carry-over from other donors' samples. The sequencing input was memory CD4+ T cells from PBMCs. The subset is: CD45RA-negative fraction. The CDR3 DNA reads as TGTGCCAGCAGTCCCCACGGGTTAGGGAGCTTGGATGGCTACACCTTC. This translates into CASSPHGLGSLDGYTF.